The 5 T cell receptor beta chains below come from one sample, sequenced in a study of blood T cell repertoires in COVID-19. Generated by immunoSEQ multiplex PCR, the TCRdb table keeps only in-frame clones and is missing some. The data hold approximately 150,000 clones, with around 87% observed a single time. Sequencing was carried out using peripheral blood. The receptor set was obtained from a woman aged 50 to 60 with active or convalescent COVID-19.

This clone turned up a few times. CDR3 sequence reads: CASSESDGHYF. As DNA, the CDR3 is TGTGCCAGCAGTGAGTCGGATGGACATTACTTC. The gene calls are TRBV2 and TRBJ2-7; possible D gene TRBD1, 5 bases. The CDR3 spans 11 residues. The V gene's germline CDR1 is SNHLY and CDR2 FYNNEI. V was shortened by 3 bases and J by 13 bases, with 13 bases between the two germline ends.

The CDR3 coding sequence is TGTGCCAGCAGCCGTAGGACAGGGGCGAACTATGGCTACACCTTC. It translates to CASSRRTGANYGYTF. This sequence joins TRBV6-2 or TRBV6-3 and TRBJ1-2; TRBD1 matches 9 bases. From germline, CDR1 is MNHEY and CDR2 SVGEGT. V gave up 6 bases and J gave up 2 bases; unmatched junction bases: 7. The CDR3 has 15 amino acids.

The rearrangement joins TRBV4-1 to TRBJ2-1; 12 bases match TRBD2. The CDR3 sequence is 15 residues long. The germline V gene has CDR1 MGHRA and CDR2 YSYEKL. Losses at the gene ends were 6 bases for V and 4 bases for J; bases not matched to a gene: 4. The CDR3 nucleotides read TGCGCCAGCAGTCCTAGCGGGAGGGTATACAATGAGCAGTTCTTC. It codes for CASSPSGRVYNEQFF.

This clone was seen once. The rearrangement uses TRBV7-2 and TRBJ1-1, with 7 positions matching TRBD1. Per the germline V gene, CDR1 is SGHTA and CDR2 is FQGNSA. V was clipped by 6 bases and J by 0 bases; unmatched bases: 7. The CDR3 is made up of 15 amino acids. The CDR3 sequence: CASREGTAMNTEAFF. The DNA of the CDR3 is TGTGCCAGCAGGGAGGGGACAGCGATGAACACTGAAGCTTTCTTT.

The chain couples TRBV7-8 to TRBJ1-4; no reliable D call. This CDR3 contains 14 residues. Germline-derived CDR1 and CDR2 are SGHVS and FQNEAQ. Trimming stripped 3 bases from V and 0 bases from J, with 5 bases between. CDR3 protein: CASSFYATNEKLFF. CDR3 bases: TGTGCCAGCAGCTTTTATGCAACTAATGAAAAACTGTTTTTT.